The TCR beta chain described here comes from a study of CD4 T cells in relation to SARS-CoV-2 and coronaviruses. Study-level results: Pre-pandemic and post-infection samples never came from the same donor. Crossreactive clones expanded significantly less to SARS-CoV-2 than monoreactive clones.

As regards this clone: Antigen: not known.

Trimming stripped 5 bases from V and 0 bases from J, with 19 bases between. The CDR3 runs to 18 residues. Germline CDR1 and CDR2: SGHTA and FQGNSA. The repertoire was sequenced with immunoSEQ multiplex PCR; TCRdb's copy has only in-frame clones and lacks some. Of 20,000 to 25,000 clones in the sample, around 72% are singletons; the top ten hold around 16%. Unexposed donor CD4+ T cells date from about 2010-2018, before the COVID-19 pandemic. After about ten days of culture, CD4+ T cells were isolated. The receptor's source is a human donor in good health. What was sequenced was CD4+ T cells from PBMCs, cultured in vitro. The V gene is TRBV7-2, the J gene TRBJ1-4, with D perhaps matching TRBD1 (5 bases). CDR3: CASSGGGLPGATNEKLFF. CDR3 sequence (DNA): TGTGCCAGCAGCGGCGGGGGACTCCCAGGAGCAACTAATGAAAAACTGTTTTTT.